One and the same sample provided the 32 T cell receptor beta chains below, sequenced in a study of tumor-infiltrating lymphocytes in primary liver carcinoma. Extraction of RNA together with DNA used 20-30 mg of unsorted bulk tissue. Making TCR beta cDNA involved 400 to 600 ng total RNA and a constant-region primer. Investigators got TCR beta libraries out of three nested multiplex PCR rounds, done with slightly modified ARM-PCR. A C-beta reverse primer and TRBV1-TRBV30 forward primers served in each of the first two PCR rounds, at approximately 10 cycles apiece. TCRdb recomputed calls from the multiplex PCR reads with MiXCR, one row per CDR3 protein. Here the sample spans 60,000 to 90,000 distinct CDR3 sequences, 55% to 75% being singletons. Source material: liver tumor tissue from sampling region 4. Subset here: tumor region T4, right-lateral pole. The receptor source for this set is a man aged 35-49 years with primary liver carcinoma and hepatitis B virus infection.

As for this clonotype: Relative to the germline gene, one junction end is altered; a read error may explain this. The chain recombines TRBV4-1 with TRBJ2-1; D remains unclear. Germline V CDR1 and CDR2: MGHRA, YSYEKL. This CDR3 comprises 18 residues. In DNA, the CDR3 is TGCGCCAGTAGCCAAGAACCGATAGGCGGTGACTCCTACAAAGAGCAGTTCTTC. It is translated as CASSQEPIGGDSYKEQFF.

In this sample, this clonotype is medium-sized. The V and J genes are TRBV5-1 and TRBJ2-1; perhaps TRBD2 as D (5 bases). This CDR3 comprises 14 residues. Germline V CDR1 and CDR2: SGHRS, YFSETQ. The germline V and J ends were trimmed by 1 base and 12 bases, with 17 bases remaining between them. The DNA for the CDR3 is TGCGCCAGCAGCTTGTCGGGGATCCCCGATGGGCAGTTCTTC. Its protein product is CASSLSGIPDGQFF.

This rearrangement joins TRBV11-2 to TRBJ2-7; no reliable D call. The V end was cut by 4 bases, the J end by 5 bases, with 15 bases between. The CDR3 has 14 amino acids. Germline V gene data show CDR1 as SGHAT and CDR2 as FQNNGV. The CDR3: CASSSSDTAHEQYF. CDR3 sequence (DNA): TGTGCCAGCAGCTCAAGTGACACTGCCCACGAGCAGTACTTC.

As for this clonotype: A read error may account for a junction end that differs from germline. CDR3 nucleotides: TGTAGCGTTGGAGAATCTAGAAACACCATATATTTT. Amino acids: CSVGESRNTIYF. The V and J genes are TRBV29-1 and TRBJ1-3; D call uncertain. CDR3 size: 12 residues. Germline V gene data show CDR1 as SQVTM and CDR2 as ANQGSEA.

As regards this clonotype: This CDR3 fails to terminate in the conserved phenylalanine or tryptophan, so it likely reflects a read error. The chain is built from TRBV6-1 and TRBJ2-7, with no clear D. This CDR3 spans 13 amino acids. Germline values: CDR1 MNHNS, CDR2 SASEGT. This chain's CDR3 is CASSEAYMLGQYL. The DNA for the CDR3 is TGTGCCAGTAGTGAAGCGTATATGTTAGGGCAGTACTTA.

As to this clonotype: Likely a read error: the CDR3 ends without its conserved phenylalanine or tryptophan. This chain connects TRBV12-3 or TRBV12-4 to TRBJ2-5; D not resolved. The end of the DNA fits TRBJ2-7 better, so the J call may be wrong. This CDR3 region has 11 residues. The CDR3 spells CANSPHYEQYL. In DNA form, the CDR3 reads TGTGCCAACAGTCCTCACTACGAGCAGTACCTC.

A word on this clonotype: One end of the junction fails to match germline, which may point to a read error. This sequence joins TRBV6-2 or TRBV6-3 and TRBJ2-7; TRBD1 agrees at 10 bases. The CDR3 contains 14 residues. Germline values: CDR1 MNHEY, CDR2 SVGEGT. CDR3 amino acids: CATRERDRGDERYF. CDR3 nucleotide sequence: TGTGCCACCAGAGAGCGGGACAGGGGAGACGAGCGGTACTTC.

The rearrangement joins TRBV14 to TRBJ2-7; D gene unclear. CDR1 SGHDN and CDR2 FVKESK come from the germline V gene. The CDR3 is 12 residues long. V lost 4 bases to trimming and J lost 8 bases, with 12 bases between them. This CDR3 is CASSRYGAKQYF. The CDR3 DNA sequence: TGTGCCAGCAGCCGATACGGAGCGAAGCAGTACTTC.

This clonotype has a count of ten or more. The V and J genes are TRBV4-1 and TRBJ2-1; D is perhaps TRBD2 (6 bases). V gave up 1 base and J gave up 5 bases, with 6 bases separating them. There are 13 residues in the CDR3. Germline-derived CDR1 and CDR2 are MGHRA and YSYEKL. The CDR3 region has the DNA TGCGCCAGCAGCCAAGGGAGGGACAATGAGCAGTTCTTC. Translation: CASSQGRDNEQFF.

V gene TRBV27 combines with J gene TRBJ1-1; no clear D. Germline V gene data show CDR1 as MNHEY and CDR2 as SMNVEV (reference sequence). Trimming shortened V by 4 bases and J by 6 bases, and 12 bases separated the two germline ends. The CDR3 has 13 residues. CDR3 nucleotides: TGTGCCAGCAGTTCCCCCCTGGGCGCTGAAGCTTTCTTT. It is translated as CASSSPLGAEAFF.

In this sample, this clonotype turned up many times. The rearrangement joins TRBV4-2 to TRBJ2-3; tentative D call: TRBD1 (6 bases). CDR1 and CDR2 from the germline V gene are LGHNA and YNFKEQ. The V end was cut by 2 bases, the J end by 3 bases, with 12 bases between. The length of the CDR3 is 15 residues. CDR3 sequence (DNA): TGTGCCAGCAGCCAACCGAGAACAGGGACAGATACGCAGTATTTT. Its translation: CASSQPRTGTDTQYF.

In its sample, this clonotype was seen a few times. A junction end diverges from the germline sequence, so it may reflect a read error. The chain employs TRBV11-2 and TRBJ2-2, with 13 bases aligning to TRBD2. The CDR3 has 17 amino acids. Germline CDR1 is SGHAT and CDR2 is FQNNGV. CDR3 protein: CANSLLAGGPDTGELFF. CDR3 in DNA: TGTGCCAACAGCTTACTAGCGGGAGGGCCTGACACCGGGGAGCTGTTTTTT.

The rearrangement uses TRBV18 and TRBJ1-1, with D unclear. Germline loops: CDR1 KGHSH, CDR2 LQKENI. CDR3 length: 12 residues. Deletions cut 3 bases from V and 6 bases from J, with 8 bases between. The CDR3 DNA reads as TGTGCCAGCTCACCGAGGAGGGCTGAAGCTTTCTTT. This translates into CASSPRRAEAFF.

This clonotype was detected only a few times. This chain links TRBV7-3 with TRBJ2-4; D possibly matches TRBD1 or TRBD2 (5 bases each). The CDR3 consists of 13 residues. The V end lost 5 bases, the J end lost 9 bases, and 14 bases lay between the germline ends. Looked up from germline, CDR1 is SGHTA and CDR2 is FQGTGA. CDR3 in DNA: TGTGCCAGCAGCCGGGACCCTACCAGCATTCAGTACTTC. Its translation: CASSRDPTSIQYF.

Of note for this clonotype: The conserved closing phenylalanine or tryptophan is absent in this CDR3, likely reflecting a read error. CDR3 amino acids: CSALWASNQPQHC. CDR3 sequence (DNA): TGCAGTGCTCTGTGGGCCAGCAATCAGCCCCAGCATTGT. V usage is TRBV20-1 and J usage is TRBJ1-5; D remains unclear. V was shortened by 5 bases and J by 1 base, with 9 bases between the two germline ends. Germline values: CDR1 DFQATT, CDR2 SNEGSKA (reference sequence). The CDR3 has 13 residues.

Comment on this clonotype: A much more abundant neighbour one base away suggests this may be a read error. V gene TRBV30 combines with J gene TRBJ2-1, with 10 bases that match TRBD2. This CDR3 comprises 16 residues. Germline V CDR1 and CDR2: GTSNPN, SVGIG (reference sequence). CDR3 nucleotides: TGTGCCTGGAGTCCCGGGACTAGCGCCCTGGTCCATGAGCGGTTCTTC. Translation gives CAWSPGTSALVHERFF.

Regarding this clonotype: At one end, the junction sequence differs from germline, possibly due to a read error. The chain has TRBV11-2 and TRBJ2-7, with no clear D. The CDR3 runs to 15 residues. Germline lookup yields CDR1 SGHAT and CDR2 FQNNGV. CDR3 protein: CASGSLAGSPYEQCF. The CDR3, as DNA: TGTGCCAGCGGCTCCTTGGCAGGATCACCCTACGAGCAATGCTTC.

The chain combines TRBV11-2 with TRBJ2-7; D call uncertain. V lost 2 bases to trimming and J lost 4 bases, with 12 bases between them. CDR3 length: 14 amino acids. Germline V gene lookup returns CDR1 SGHAT and CDR2 FQNNGV. In DNA, the CDR3 is TGTGCCAGCAGCTTAATTGGCACTGCATACGAGCAGTACTTC. Protein: CASSLIGTAYEQYF.

About this clonotype itself: Mismatch with germline at one junction end may stem from a read error. The chain uses TRBV7-9 and TRBJ2-2; tentative D call: TRBD1 (6 bases). The CDR3 is 17 amino acids. CDR1 SEHNR and CDR2 FQNEAQ come from the germline V gene (reference sequence). The CDR3 DNA reads TGTGCCAGCAGCGTACTTCCGGGACACCAGAACATCGGGGAGCTGTTTTTT. Protein sequence: CASSVLPGHQNIGELFF. The variable domain in full, completed from reference TRBV7-9 and TRBJ2-2, reads DTGVSQNPRHKITKRGQNVTFRCDPISEHNRLYWYRQTLGQGPEFLTYFQNEAQLEKSRLLSDRFSAERPKGSFSTLEIQRTEQGDSAMYLCASSVLPGHQNIGELFFGEGSRLTVL.

About this clonotype itself: A junction boundary mismatches the germline segment, possibly from a read error. The J gene is TRBJ1-1, the V gene TRBV29-1, with a possible D match to TRBD1 (6 bases). Germline CDR1 SQVTM, CDR2 ANQGSEA. The CDR3 has 12 residues. The CDR3 DNA follows: TGCAGCGTTGTCAGACAGGAGACTGGAGCTTTCTTT. It codes for CSVVRQETGAFF.

This clonotype was counted only a few times. A much larger clone lies a single base off, so this may be a read error. The conserved phenylalanine or tryptophan is not found at the CDR3 terminus, so this likely reflects a read error. The chain carries TRBV6-2 or TRBV6-3 and TRBJ2-5, with 8 nucleotides matching TRBD2. The CDR3 has 15 residues. J lost 10 bases, V lost 5 bases, and 15 bases had no gene match. The V gene's germline CDR1 is MNHEY and CDR2 SVGEGT. CDR3 region: CASSPGTRVVRGQYL. The CDR3, as DNA: TGTGCCAGCAGTCCCGGGACTAGAGTAGTTCGTGGCCAGTACCTC.

Of note for this clonotype: Its ends do not fully match the called genes, so a read error is possible. The chain has TRBV18 and TRBJ2-1, with D maybe TRBD2 (6 bases). The CDR3 extends over 15 amino acids. The V gene's germline CDR1 is KGHSH and CDR2 LQKENI. CDR3 sequence (DNA): TGTGCCTGCTCACCAAAGGGACTTACTTACAATGAGCAGTTCTTC. Its translation is CACSPKGLTYNEQFF.

In regard to this clonotype: Compared with germline, one end of the junction differs, possibly owing to a read error. The chain combines TRBV7-2 with TRBJ2-1; D ambiguous. This CDR3 has 16 amino acids. The germline V gene has CDR1 SGHTA and CDR2 FQGNSA. The DNA for the CDR3 is TGTGCCAGCAACTTAGTGGTCCAAATGGCGTACAATGAGCAGTTCTTC. Translated: CASNLVVQMAYNEQFF.

Of note for this clonotype: Germline is not matched at one junction end, which may reflect a read error. The J gene is TRBJ2-1, the V gene TRBV12-3 or TRBV12-4; D possibly matches TRBD1 or TRBD2 (6 bases each). The CDR3 runs to 16 residues. This chain's CDR3 is CAISPLTKGGPDEQFF. Written as DNA, the CDR3 is TGTGCCATCAGTCCCCTGACTAAAGGGGGGCCGGATGAGCAGTTCTTC.

As to this clonotype: The junction and the germline gene differ at one end; a read error may be behind it. V usage is TRBV7-9 and J usage is TRBJ2-7; D perhaps matches TRBD2 (5 bases). The germline V gene encodes CDR1 SEHNR and CDR2 FQNEAQ (reference sequence). The CDR3 runs to 16 residues. CDR3 coding DNA: TGTGCCAGCAGCTTAGGGCTAGCAGCCTCCAGCTACGTGCAGTACTTC. Protein sequence: CASSLGLAASSYVQYF.

The chain couples TRBV6-6 to TRBJ1-1; D unresolved. Germline CDR1 and CDR2: MNHNY and SVGAGI (reference sequence). The length of the CDR3 is 13 residues. V shed 5 bases and J shed 9 bases, with 16 bases lying between them. This chain's CDR3 is CASSRTGRTQAFF. CDR3 DNA sequence: TGTGCCAGCAGTCGGACGGGGAGAACTCAAGCTTTCTTT.

This clonotype came up many times. The chain employs TRBV29-1 and TRBJ2-1, with a weak D call TRBD1 (8 bases). Trimming shortened V by 0 bases and J by 5 bases, and 14 bases separated the two germline ends. Germline V gene sequence: CDR1 SQVTM, CDR2 ANQGSEA. The length of the CDR3 is 15 residues. CDR3 region: CSVEDHRGGDNEQFF. The CDR3 nucleotides read TGCAGCGTTGAAGACCACAGGGGGGGGGACAATGAGCAGTTCTTC.

Of note for this clonotype: Since the CDR3 does not end with the conserved phenylalanine or tryptophan, this likely comes from a read error. The DNA is omitted, as the CDR3 cannot be located on it reliably, and the CDR3 follows TCRdb's listing. The gene calls are TRBV11-2 and TRBJ2-1; the DNA was not compared with TRBD1, the D call given in the table. The CDR3 has 15 residues if both end residues are counted. Germline V lookup: CDR1 SGHAT, CDR2 FQNNGV. This CDR3 reads CATGQDQPSYNEQFS.

CDR3 in DNA: TGCGCCAGCAGCCAGCGCGGACTAGCGGGCTACAATGAGCAGTTCTTC. It codes for CASSQRGLAGYNEQFF. The chain combines TRBV4-1 with TRBJ2-1; 11 bases are shared with TRBD2. With 3 bases clipped from V and 3 bases from J, the junction kept 4 bases outside the gene matches. There are 16 residues in the CDR3. Germline loops: CDR1 MGHRA, CDR2 YSYEKL.

The table lists this clonotype with a count of one. J is TRBJ2-7 and V is TRBV11-2, with D possibly matching TRBD2 (5 bases). The CDR3 runs 15 residues. Trimming took 1 base from V and 4 from J, leaving 14 bases between them. The germline V gene has CDR1 SGHAT and CDR2 FQNNGV. The CDR3 is CASSLVVGEAYEQYF. For the CDR3, the DNA is TGTGCCAGCAGCTTAGTAGTGGGAGAAGCTTACGAGCAGTACTTC. The full variable domain, its missing parts supplied by reference TRBV11-2 and TRBJ2-7, is EAGVAQSPRYKIIEKRQSVAFWCNPISGHATLYWYQQILGQGPKLLIQFQNNGVVDDSQLPKDRFSAERLKGVDSTLKIQPAKLEDSAVYLCASSLVVGEAYEQYFGPGTRLTVT.

On this clonotype: At one end the junction does not follow the germline gene, possibly because of a read error. The CDR3: CASSQEGLAGGLSYVQYF. The CDR3 coding sequence is TGTGCCAGCAGCCAAGAGGGACTAGCGGGAGGTCTGTCCTACGTGCAGTACTTC. The chain links TRBV4-2 to TRBJ2-7, with 15 bases fitting TRBD2. Germline CDR1 and CDR2: LGHNA and YNFKEQ. The CDR3 is 18 residues long.

With regard to this clonotype: A junction boundary mismatches the germline segment, possibly from a read error. This chain's CDR3 is CSVAYSNYGYTF. The CDR3 DNA reads TGCAGCGTCGCATATTCCAACTATGGCTATACCTTC. V gene TRBV29-1 combines with J gene TRBJ1-2; D gene unclear. There are 12 residues in the CDR3. Germline V gives CDR1 SQVTM, CDR2 ANQGSEA.